This T cell receptor (beta chain) appears in the sequencing data of a study of cytomegalovirus exposure and HLA in healthy donors. Only one count was recorded for this clone. It was with 60 Vbeta and 13 Jbeta primers that the PCR ran. Generated by immunoSEQ multiplex PCR, the TCRdb table keeps only in-frame clones and is missing some. The data hold about 190,000 clones, with roughly 80% observed a single time. Trimming took 3 bases from V and 7 from J; bases not matched to a gene: 7. Germline V gives CDR1 MNHEY, CDR2 SVGAGI. CDR3 size: 15 residues. The origin of this receptor is a boy aged 5-17 years in good health and CMV-seronegative. Sequencing input: PBMCs. The chain joins TRBV6-5 to TRBJ2-1, with 9 bases matching TRBD2. The CDR3 DNA follows: TGTGCCAGCAGTTATGAGATAGCGGGAGTAAATGAGCAGTTCTTC. This translates into CASSYEIAGVNEQFF.